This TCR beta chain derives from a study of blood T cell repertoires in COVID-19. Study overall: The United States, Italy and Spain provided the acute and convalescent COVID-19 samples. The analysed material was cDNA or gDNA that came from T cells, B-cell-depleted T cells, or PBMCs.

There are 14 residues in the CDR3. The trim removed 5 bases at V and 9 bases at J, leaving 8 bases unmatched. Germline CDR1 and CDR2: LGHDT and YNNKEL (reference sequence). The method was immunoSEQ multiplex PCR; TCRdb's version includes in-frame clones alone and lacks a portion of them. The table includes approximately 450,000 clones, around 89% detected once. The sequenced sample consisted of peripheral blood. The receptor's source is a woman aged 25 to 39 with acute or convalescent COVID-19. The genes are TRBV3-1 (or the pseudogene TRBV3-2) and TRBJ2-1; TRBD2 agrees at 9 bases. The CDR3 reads CASSSRGGRSEQFF. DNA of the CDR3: TGTGCCAGCAGCTCGCGGGGGGGCCGTAGTGAGCAGTTCTTC.